What follows are 15 T cell receptor beta chains derived from one specimen sequenced in a study of pediatric ulcerative colitis. Measured with immunoSEQ multiplex PCR; TCRdb has only the in-frame clones, and not every one. The sample comprises 40,000 to 60,000 clones, 78% of which are singletons, and around 3.8% rests with the top ten. One to two pinch biopsies were taken from the rectum during colonoscopy. Material for sequencing was gut tissue. The receptors were sampled from a girl between 10 and 17 years old with moderate ulcerative colitis.

CDR3 sequence: CSVTGGYNEQFF. In nucleotides, the CDR3 is TGCAGCGTTACAGGGGGCTACAATGAGCAGTTCTTC. The chain couples TRBV29-1 to TRBJ2-1; 8 bases are shared with TRBD1. CDR1 and CDR2 (germline): SQVTM, ANQGSEA. The CDR3 spans 12 residues. The ends lost 5 bases at V and 3 bases at J; junction bases unmatched: 0.

The chain links TRBV6-1 to TRBJ2-1; TRBD2 matches 10 bases. This CDR3 spans 14 amino acids. The germline V gene has CDR1 MNHNS and CDR2 SASEGT. The V gene end was trimmed by 6 bases and the J gene end by 7 bases; junction bases not matched to a gene: 6. CDR3 coding DNA: TGTGCCAGCAGGGCTAGCGGGAGTAATAATGAGCAGTTCTTC. Translating it yields CASRASGSNNEQFF.

The chain joins TRBV19 to TRBJ1-5; D gene uncertain. Germline assignment: CDR1 LNHDA and CDR2 SQIVND (reference sequence). V was trimmed by 7 bases and J by 3 bases, leaving 16 bases between them. This CDR3 has 15 residues. CDR3 bases: TGTGCCAGTACCGCCGGGTTCTACCCCAATCAGCCCCAGCATTTT. Amino acids: CASTAGFYPNQPQHF.

A single count supports this clone. The chain recombines TRBV27 with TRBJ1-1, with TRBD1 matching 11 bases. The CDR3 covers 19 residues. Germline V gene lookup returns CDR1 MNHEY and CDR2 SMNVEV (reference sequence). After removal of 5 bases from V and 0 bases from J, the junction contained 14 bases not matched to a gene. CDR3 sequence: CASSLNPGTGGPMNTEAFF. The CDR3 nucleotides are TGTGCCAGCAGTCTTAACCCCGGGACAGGGGGGCCAATGAACACTGAAGCTTTCTTT.

The CDR3 loop is CASSLVTATNYGYTF. In nucleotides, the CDR3 is TGTGCCAGCAGCTTAGTTACAGCTACTAACTATGGCTACACCTTC. V and J are TRBV5-4 and TRBJ1-2; D gene uncertain. With 2 bases removed from V and 0 bases from J, the gap between germline ends came to 11 bases. The CDR3 consists of 15 residues. The germline V gene encodes CDR1 SGHNT and CDR2 YYREEE (reference sequence).

The J gene is TRBJ1-4, the V gene TRBV2; D not resolved. From germline, CDR1 is SNHLY and CDR2 FYNNEI. The CDR3 has 13 residues. With 3 bases removed from V and 3 bases from J, the gap between germline ends came to 5 bases. The CDR3 region is CASSDLPNEKLFF. DNA of the CDR3: TGTGCCAGCAGTGACCTCCCTAATGAAAAACTGTTTTTT.

Worth noting for this clone: An end of the junction does not agree with germline; a read error may underlie this. This CDR3 reads CASGLRQYYEQYF. The CDR3 DNA reads as TGTGCCAGCGGCTTACGACAATACTACGAGCAGTACTTC. The rearrangement uses TRBV7-2 and TRBJ2-7; no definite D call. The CDR3 is made up of 13 amino acids. Germline CDR1 and CDR2: SGHTA and FQGNSA.

V and J are TRBV5-4 and TRBJ2-3; D uncertain. The V end was cut by 1 base, the J end by 1 base, with 4 bases between. Germline V gives CDR1 SGHNT, CDR2 YYREEE (reference sequence). This CDR3 is built from 13 residues. The CDR3 bases are TGTGCCAGCAGCTTGTTCGGCACAGATACGCAGTATTTT. Residues: CASSLFGTDTQYF. The variable domain in full, completed from reference TRBV5-4 and TRBJ2-3, reads ETGVTQSPTHLIKTRGQQVTLRCSSQSGHNTVSWYQQALGQGPQFIFQYYREEENGRGNFPPRFSGLQFPNYSSELNVNALELDDSALYLCASSLFGTDTQYFGPGTRLTVL.

The chain recombines TRBV7-9 with TRBJ2-1, with D perhaps matching TRBD2 (6 bases). In germline, CDR1 is SEHNR, CDR2 FQNEAQ (reference sequence). Trimming took off 8 bases at V and 1 base at J, with 15 bases between the two ends. CDR3 length: 15 residues. The CDR3 region is CASGRTLGSYNEQFF. The CDR3 bases are TGTGCCAGCGGGAGGACTCTTGGGTCCTACAATGAGCAGTTCTTC.

J is TRBJ1-6 and V is TRBV6-1; no definite D call. V was trimmed by 3 bases and J by 12 bases, leaving 18 bases between them. This CDR3 region has 15 residues. CDR1 and CDR2 (germline): MNHNS, SASEGT. CDR3 in DNA: TGTGCCAGCAGTGATAACTACTTGGTGACGGAACCCCTCCACTTT. Residues: CASSDNYLVTEPLHF.

The chain links TRBV6-5 to TRBJ1-2; 8 bases align to TRBD1. V was clipped by 6 bases and J by 4 bases; unmatched bases: 7. The CDR3 extends over 14 amino acids. From germline, CDR1 is MNHEY and CDR2 SVGAGI. CDR3 residues: CASRPGQGGYGYTF. The CDR3 DNA is TGTGCCAGCAGGCCCGGACAGGGCGGCTATGGCTACACCTTC.

The chain has TRBV5-6 and TRBJ2-5; D unresolved. CDR1 and CDR2 from the germline V gene are SGHDT and YYEEEE. This CDR3 spans 13 amino acids. The V gene lost 1 base and the J gene lost 1 base, with 5 bases spanning the gap. The CDR3 DNA reads TGTGCCAGCAGCTTGAGCCCCCAAGAGACCCAGTACTTC. Protein product: CASSLSPQETQYF.

This clone occurred a few times. The chain combines TRBV30 with TRBJ2-2, with 8 bases fitting TRBD1. The germline V gene encodes CDR1 GTSNPN and CDR2 SVGIG (reference sequence). V lost 4 bases and J lost 6; bases outside the gene matches: 1. The CDR3 loop spans 12 amino acids. The CDR3 nucleotides are TGTGCCTGGAACAGGGGGGCCGGGGAGCTGTTTTTT. It codes for CAWNRGAGELFF.

V gene TRBV15 combines with J gene TRBJ2-5; TRBD2 agrees at 13 bases. The CDR3 length is 17 residues. With V trimmed by 4 bases and J by 4 bases, 9 bases remained unmatched. Per germline, CDR1 LNHNV and CDR2 YYDKDF (reference sequence). CDR3 amino acids: CATSTGLAGVFGETQYF. CDR3 DNA sequence: TGTGCCACCAGCACAGGACTAGCGGGAGTATTTGGAGAGACCCAGTACTTC.

This clone is a singleton in its sample. This chain joins TRBV28 and TRBJ1-3; 9 bases are shared with TRBD1. The ends lost 6 bases at V and 4 bases at J; junction bases unmatched: 10. The CDR3 spans 16 residues. The germline V gene has CDR1 MDHEN and CDR2 SYDVKM. The CDR3 protein is CASSPIDRGTGNTIYF. The CDR3 DNA reads as TGTGCCAGCAGCCCAATCGACAGGGGGACGGGAAACACCATATATTTT.